The TCR beta chain under discussion was sequenced for a study of cytomegalovirus exposure and HLA in healthy donors (dated 2017 in TCRdb). Regarding the research as a whole: According to a later analysis, the roughly 120 validation repertoires were produced on the same platform as the 666 repertoires of the first cohort. Along with the approximately 700-subject first cohort, a separate validation cohort of over a hundred different subjects was used. To predict cytomegalovirus infection status, the study combined high-throughput TCR immunosequencing, statistical association of individual TCRs with disease status, and machine learning. The study aimed to test whether signatures of past pathogen exposure could be identified by cataloging public T cell receptors. Points the paper makes about the study in general: It was suggested by the authors that the approach could potentially be generalized to other disease states and immunological phenotypes. Three of the identified cytomegalovirus-associated TCR beta chains were confirmed in vitro to be specific for cytomegalovirus antigens. Of the cluster scores, 90% to 95% were above 0 in a later analysis, which found that TCRs clustered in the first cohort also tended to co-occur in the 130 or so validation repertoires. In both the original and validation cohorts, the classifier was reported to diagnose cytomegalovirus status with high specificity and sensitivity. A later analysis lacked HLA typing for the validation cohort, so it scored co-occurrence in that cohort across all 110 or so repertoires. Most TCR sequences were observed very rarely across donors, whereas some public TCRs were present in many individuals. In the study, 150 to 200 TCR beta chains were listed as associated with cytomegalovirus.

The receptor library was made with the immunoSEQ multiplex PCR assay. Under the source paper's analysis protocol: To diagnose cytomegalovirus status from the catalog of TCR beta chain sequences, a statistical classification framework was built. What TCRdb holds here is the immuneACCESS table cut down to in-frame rearrangements. Part of the clones is not present; checked against another copy, under half of the missing clones reflect an unresolved V gene, and the others are unexplained. The DNA was the basis for D and trimming; V, J and clone size are from that table. The sample table records 110,000 to 150,000 clones; 85% to 95% of these occur just once. The top ten clones comprise 1.5% to 2% of the sample. Donors formed part of the validation cohort, which comprised about 130 subjects and was distinct from the first cohort of 670 or so subjects. Comments on this clone: The clone's antigen remains unknown. No base-level quality is on record; no much larger clone is a single base apart.

The CDR3 numbers 16 residues from cysteine through phenylalanine. Only the CDR3 DNA is retained, 48 bases long and in frame from the first base. Trimming takes 4 bases off V and 7 bases off J; junction bases not matched to a gene: 7. CDR1 SGHTA and CDR2 FQGTGA were looked up in the germline V gene. The sample consisted of PBMCs. Recombination joined TRBV7-3 with TRBJ2-3; TRBD2 aligns with 14 central bases. The receptor comes from a man between 18 and 35 years old in good health and CMV-seropositive. The DNA sequence is given as TGTGCCAGCAGCTCCCGACTAGCGGGAGGGCCAAATACGCAGTATTTT. Its amino acids are CASSSRLAGGPNTQYF.